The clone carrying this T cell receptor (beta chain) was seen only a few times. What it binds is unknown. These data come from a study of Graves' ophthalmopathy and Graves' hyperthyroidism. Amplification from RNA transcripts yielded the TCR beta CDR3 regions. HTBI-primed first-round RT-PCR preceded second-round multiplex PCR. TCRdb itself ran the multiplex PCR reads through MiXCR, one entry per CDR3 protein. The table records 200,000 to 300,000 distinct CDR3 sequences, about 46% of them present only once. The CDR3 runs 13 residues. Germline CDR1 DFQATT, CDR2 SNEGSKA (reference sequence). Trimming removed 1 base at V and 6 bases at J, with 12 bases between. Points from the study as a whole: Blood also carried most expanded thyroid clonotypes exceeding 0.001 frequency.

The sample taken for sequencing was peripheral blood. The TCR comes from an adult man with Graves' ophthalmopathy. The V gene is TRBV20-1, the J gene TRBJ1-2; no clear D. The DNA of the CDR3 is TGCAGTGCTAGAGTTCCGGGAAGGAATGGCTACACCTTC. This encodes CSARVPGRNGYTF.